Given below is one T cell receptor (beta chain) in context. This sample was taken from a study of T cell clonotyping in hematopoietic cell transplantation. Sequenced by immunoSEQ multiplex PCR; TCRdb stores in-frame clones only, minus some. Of approximately 15,000 clones in the sample, over 75% were seen once. The CDR3 totals 14 residues. CDR1 is SGHTA, CDR2 FQGNSA, per germline. Between the trimmed V and J ends, which lost 6 bases and 4 bases, there was a span of 12 bases. The chain combines TRBV7-2 with TRBJ2-2, with a tentative D call TRBD1 (7 bases). This TCR derives from a male patient aged 60-69 years who had an allogeneic stem cell transplant from a related donor, so the T cells may come from the graft donor. Some clones in this sample may be carry-over from other donors' samples. The specimen was PBMCs, collected 100 days after allogeneic stem cell transplant. Written as DNA, the CDR3 is TGTGCCAGCAGGGAGGGGGCACGCACCGGGGAGCTGTTTTTT. Protein: CASREGARTGELFF.